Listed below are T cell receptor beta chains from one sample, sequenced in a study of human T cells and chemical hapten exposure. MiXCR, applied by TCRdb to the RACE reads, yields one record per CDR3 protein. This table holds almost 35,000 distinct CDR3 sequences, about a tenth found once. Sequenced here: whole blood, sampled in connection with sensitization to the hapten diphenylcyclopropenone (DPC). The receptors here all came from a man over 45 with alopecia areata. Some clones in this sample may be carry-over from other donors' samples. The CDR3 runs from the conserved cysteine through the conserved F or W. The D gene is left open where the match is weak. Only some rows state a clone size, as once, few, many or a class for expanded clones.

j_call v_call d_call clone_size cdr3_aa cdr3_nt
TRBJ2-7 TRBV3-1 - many CASSHEGLGQYF TGTGCCAGCAGCCACGAAGGACTCGGCCAGTACTTC
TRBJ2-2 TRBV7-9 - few CASSLLRTGELFF TGTGCCAGCAGCTTATTACGCACCGGGGAGCTGTTTTTT
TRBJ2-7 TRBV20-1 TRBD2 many CSARRRLAGLYEQYF TGCAGTGCTAGAAGGCGACTAGCGGGACTTTACGAGCAGTACTTC
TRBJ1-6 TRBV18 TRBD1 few CASSETGGSSPLHF TGTGCCAGCTCAGAGACAGGGGGCTCTTCACCCCTCCACTTT
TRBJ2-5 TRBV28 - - CASSFKKSVYF TGTGCCAGCAGTTTTAAGAAGTCGGTATACTTC
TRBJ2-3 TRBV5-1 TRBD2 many CASSQSLAGGRDTQYF TGCGCCAGCAGCCAATCCTTAGCGGGAGGGCGAGATACGCAGTATTTT
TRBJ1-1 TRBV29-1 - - CSVGVRSDTEAFF TGCAGCGTTGGGGTCAGATCAGACACTGAAGCTTTCTTT
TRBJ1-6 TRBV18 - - CASSPGTGTANSPLHF TGTGCCAGCTCACCAGGCACCGGGACCGCAAATTCACCCCTCCACTTT
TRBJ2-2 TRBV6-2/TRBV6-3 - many CASTRNTGELFF TGTGCCAGCACTCGGAATACCGGGGAGCTGTTTTTT
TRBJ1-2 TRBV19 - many CASSFGTPLGGYTF TGTGCCAGTAGTTTCGGGACACCCTTAGGCGGCTACACCTTC
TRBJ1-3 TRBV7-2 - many CASSLDGGNTIYF TGTGCCAGCAGCTTAGACGGAGGAAACACCATATATTTT
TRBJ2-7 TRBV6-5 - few CASSATVTYEQYF TGTGCCAGCAGTGCGACAGTTACCTACGAGCAGTACTTC
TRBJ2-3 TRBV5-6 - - CASSFLESDTDTQYF TGTGCCAGCAGCTTCCTGGAAAGCGACACAGATACGCAGTATTTT
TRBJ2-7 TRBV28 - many CASSTGGLEQYF TGTGCCAGCAGTACCGGGGGGCTCGAGCAGTACTTC
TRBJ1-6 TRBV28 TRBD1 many CASSLSQGAGTLHF TGTGCCAGCAGTTTATCCCAGGGGGCCGGGACCCTCCACTTT
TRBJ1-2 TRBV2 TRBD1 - CASGADRGQGYGYTF TGTGCCAGCGGGGCTGACAGGGGGCAAGGCTATGGCTACACCTTC
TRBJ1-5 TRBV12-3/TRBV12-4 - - CASSRFSGGNQPQHF TGTGCCAGCAGTCGATTTTCGGGGGGCAATCAGCCCCAGCATTTT
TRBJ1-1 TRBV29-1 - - CSVVFSAEAFF TGCAGCGTTGTGTTTAGCGCTGAAGCTTTCTTT
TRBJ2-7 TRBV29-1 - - CSVGDWDEQYF TGCAGCGTTGGAGACTGGGACGAGCAGTACTTC
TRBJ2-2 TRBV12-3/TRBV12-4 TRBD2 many CASSFGGGTGELFF TGTGCCAGCAGTTTTGGCGGGGGCACCGGGGAGCTGTTTTTT
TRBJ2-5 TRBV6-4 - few CASRHGGIKETQYF TGTGCCAGCAGGCATGGCGGGATCAAAGAGACCCAGTACTTC
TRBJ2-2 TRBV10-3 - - CAIRERADIGELFF TGTGCCATCAGAGAACGGGCGGATATAGGGGAGCTGTTTTTT
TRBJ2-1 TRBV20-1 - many CSAEPNEQFF TGCAGTGCTGAGCCCAATGAGCAGTTCTTC
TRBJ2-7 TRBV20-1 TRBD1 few CSARGNRDSFFYEQYF TGCAGTGCTAGAGGGAACCGGGACAGCTTTTTTTACGAGCAGTACTTC
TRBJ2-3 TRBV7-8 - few CASSLESFVSTDTQYF TGTGCCAGCAGCTTAGAGTCATTTGTTTCCACAGATACGCAGTATTTT
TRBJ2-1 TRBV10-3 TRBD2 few CAISASGNEQFF TGTGCCATCAGTGCTAGCGGCAATGAGCAGTTCTTC
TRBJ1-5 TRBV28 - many CASSLWGSNQPQHF TGTGCCAGCAGTTTATGGGGTTCCAATCAGCCCCAGCATTTT
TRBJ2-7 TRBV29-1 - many CSVGTTPYEQYF TGCAGCGTTGGGACTACCCCCTACGAGCAGTACTTC
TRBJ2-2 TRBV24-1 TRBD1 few CATSDDRGPTGELFF TGTGCCACCAGTGATGACAGGGGACCGACCGGGGAGCTGTTTTTT
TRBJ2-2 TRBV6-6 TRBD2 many CASSYPDRGLAGRSGELFF TGTGCCAGCAGTTACCCCGATAGGGGACTAGCGGGACGGTCCGGGGAGCTGTTTTTT
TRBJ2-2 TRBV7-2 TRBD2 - CASSLGAGGTGVLFF TGTGCCAGCAGCTTAGGGGCGGGAGGCACCGGGGTCCTGTTTTTT
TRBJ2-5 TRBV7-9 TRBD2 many CASSPPLGLAVQETQYF TGTGCCAGCAGCCCGCCCCTCGGACTAGCGGTACAAGAGACCCAGTACTTC
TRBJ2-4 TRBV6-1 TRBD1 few CASSETSWDRKYF TGTGCCAGCAGTGAAACGAGTTGGGACAGGAAGTACTTC
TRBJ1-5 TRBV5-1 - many CASSEVPGSNQPQHF TGCGCCAGCAGCGAAGTTCCAGGGAGCAATCAGCCCCAGCATTTT
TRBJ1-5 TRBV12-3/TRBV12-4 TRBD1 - CASSHRGGSNQPQHF TGTGCCAGCAGTCACAGGGGGGGGAGCAATCAGCCCCAGCATTTT
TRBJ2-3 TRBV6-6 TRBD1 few CASSYSDRVVSDTQYF TGTGCCAGCAGTTACTCCGACAGGGTAGTGTCAGATACGCAGTATTTT
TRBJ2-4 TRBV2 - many CASSAEFLLAKNIQYF TGTGCCAGCAGTGCGGAGTTCCTACTAGCCAAAAACATTCAGTACTTC
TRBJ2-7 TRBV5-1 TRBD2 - CASSLDDGRLDEQYF TGCGCCAGCAGCTTGGATGACGGGAGGCTAGACGAGCAGTACTTC
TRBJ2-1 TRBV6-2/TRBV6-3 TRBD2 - CASSYTSGRASNVNEQFF TGTGCCAGCAGTTACACTAGCGGGAGGGCGTCAAATGTCAATGAGCAGTTCTTC
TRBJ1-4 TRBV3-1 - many CASSQDGGEKLFF TGTGCCAGCAGCCAAGATGGGGGTGAAAAACTGTTTTTT
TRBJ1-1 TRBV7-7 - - CASTFAVEALNTEAFF TGTGCCAGCACCTTTGCCGTGGAGGCGCTGAACACTGAAGCTTTCTTT
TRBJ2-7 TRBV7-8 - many CASTPRDLPGEQYF TGTGCCAGCACTCCCCGCGACCTGCCCGGCGAGCAGTACTTC
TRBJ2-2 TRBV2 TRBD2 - CASSNSGGLNTGELFF TGTGCCAGCAGCAATAGCGGGGGGTTGAACACCGGGGAGCTGTTTTTT
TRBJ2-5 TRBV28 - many CASSPAGWGTQYF TGTGCCAGCAGTCCAGCAGGATGGGGGACCCAGTACTTC